This T cell receptor (beta chain) is from a study of CD8 T cells in ankylosing spondylitis. The V gene's germline CDR1 is SGHNT and CDR2 YENEEA. Trimming removed 7 bases at V and 5 bases at J, with 15 bases between. The CDR3 loop spans 13 amino acids. This clonotype was seen only once. As yet, its antigen is unknown. Study results and caveats: Matched ankylosing spondylitis synovial fluid reportedly contained a significantly enriched population of disease-linked clones. Characteristic of ankylosing spondylitis blood, it appeared, was a TCR beta motif comprising several highly homologous variants.

TCRdb called the 5' RACE reads again in MiXCR, with one record for every CDR3 protein. This table holds approximately 150,000 distinct CDR3 sequences, over 15% found once. J is TRBJ2-7 and V is TRBV11-3, with no clear D. This TCR was sampled from a male donor with ankylosing spondylitis. Sequenced input: blood, either unsorted or a sorted T cell fraction (not recorded which). CDR3 DNA sequence: TGTGCCAGCAAGGGCATTATGCTTCACGAGCAGTACTTC. Encoded protein: CASKGIMLHEQYF.